This TCR beta chain was identified in a study of blood T cell repertoires in COVID-19. Study at large: Italy, Spain and the United States were the sources of the convalescent and acute COVID-19 samples.

This CDR3 spans 14 amino acids. Trimming removed 3 bases from V and 3 bases from J, with 11 bases in between. Germline CDR1 and CDR2: LGHNA and YSLEER. Original methodology: Researchers report that nucleated cell counts were estimated from reference gene primer amplification. Profiling relied on immunoSEQ multiplex PCR, and the TCRdb table lists in-frame clones only, not all of them. The DNA gave D and trimming, while V, J and clone size come from that table. The repertoire includes more than 75,000 clones, approximately 79% of them detected once, and roughly 15% sits in the top ten. The material sequenced was peripheral blood. The chain employs TRBV4-3 and TRBJ1-1; TRBD1 is a possible D gene (6 bases). This TCR came from a woman aged 80 or over with active or convalescent COVID-19. The DNA for the CDR3 is TGCGCCAGCAGCCACTCGACAGGTGACACTGAAGCTTTCTTT. This translates into CASSHSTGDTEAFF.